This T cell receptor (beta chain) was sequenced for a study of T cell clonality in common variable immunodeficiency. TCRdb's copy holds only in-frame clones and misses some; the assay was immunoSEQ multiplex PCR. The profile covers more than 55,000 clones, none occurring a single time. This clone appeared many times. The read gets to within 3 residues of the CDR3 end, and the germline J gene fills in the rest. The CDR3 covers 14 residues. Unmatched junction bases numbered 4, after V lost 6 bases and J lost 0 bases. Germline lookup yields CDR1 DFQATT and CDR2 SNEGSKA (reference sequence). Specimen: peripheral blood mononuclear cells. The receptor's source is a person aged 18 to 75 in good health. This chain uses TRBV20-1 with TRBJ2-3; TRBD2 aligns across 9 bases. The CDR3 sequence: CSAWAGGSTDTQYF. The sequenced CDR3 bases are TGCAGTGCGTGGGCGGGAGGGAGCACAGATACG.